The 8 T cell receptor beta chains below come from one sample, sequenced in a study of blood T cell repertoires in COVID-19. Only in-frame clones appear in the TCRdb table, and some are missing; sequencing was by immunoSEQ multiplex PCR. The data hold fewer than 200,000 clones, with approximately 90% observed a single time. The sequencing sample was made of peripheral blood. These receptors originate from a middle-aged man who had recovered from COVID-19.

The J gene is TRBJ2-3, the V gene TRBV7-2; 11 bases are shared with TRBD2. The ends lost 6 bases at V and 4 bases at J; junction bases unmatched: 3. The CDR3 totals 14 residues. Germline V CDR1 and CDR2: SGHTA, FQGNSA. CDR3 sequence (DNA): TGTGCCAGCAGACTAGCGGGGGAGGCAGATACGCAGTATTTT. Residues: CASRLAGEADTQYF.

V and J are TRBV3-1 (or the pseudogene TRBV3-2) and TRBJ2-3; 10 positions agree with TRBD2. Germline V gives CDR1 LGHDT, CDR2 YNNKEL (reference sequence). This CDR3 has 16 residues. J was trimmed by 1 base and V by 1 base; bases with no gene match: 2. The DNA of the CDR3 is TGTGCCAGCAGCCAAGGGCTAGCGGGAGGCACAGATACGCAGTATTTT. Encoded protein: CASSQGLAGGTDTQYF.

The rearrangement joins TRBV18 to TRBJ2-2; possible D gene TRBD1, 6 bases. This CDR3 region has 15 residues. The V and J ends lost 6 bases and 1 base respectively, with 12 bases between them. Germline V gene data show CDR1 as KGHSH and CDR2 as LQKENI. The CDR3 nucleotides read TGTGCCAGCTCGGTACAGGGCCGGAACACCGGGGAGCTGTTTTTT. Its protein is CASSVQGRNTGELFF.

This clone was seen once. CDR3 protein: CASTPGEQKNTEAFF. CDR3 nucleotide sequence: TGCGCCAGCACTCCGGGGGAACAGAAGAACACTGAAGCTTTCTTT. This sequence joins TRBV5-1 and TRBJ1-1; TRBD1 might be the D (5 bases). V was trimmed by 6 bases and J by 1 base, leaving 16 bases between them. Germline V gene sequence: CDR1 SGHRS, CDR2 YFSETQ. The CDR3 totals 15 residues.

The chain recombines TRBV28 with TRBJ2-5; 8 nucleotides align to TRBD2. Trimming at V came to 3 bases and at J to 3 bases, leaving 6 bases not matched to a gene. This CDR3 is 15 amino acids long. Germline CDR1 MDHEN, CDR2 SYDVKM. CDR3 loop: CASSFERGIKETQYF. CDR3 nucleotides: TGTGCCAGCAGTTTTGAGCGGGGGATAAAAGAGACCCAGTACTTC. The variable domain in full, with the rest retrieved from reference TRBV28 and TRBJ2-5, is DVKVTQSSRYLVKRTGEKVFLECVQDMDHENMFWYRQDPGLGLRLIYFSYDVKMKEKGDIPEGYSVSREKKERFSLILESASTNQTSMYLCASSFERGIKETQYFGPGTRLLVL.

The chain has TRBV11-2 and TRBJ2-7; TRBD2 is a possible D gene (5 bases). This CDR3 is built from 11 residues. The germline V gene has CDR1 SGHAT and CDR2 FQNNGV. Trimming removed 2 bases at V and 9 bases at J, with 8 bases between. The CDR3 region is CASSLQSGQYF. The CDR3 coding sequence is TGTGCCAGCAGCTTACAAAGCGGGCAGTACTTC.

The V and J genes are TRBV19 and TRBJ2-2, with 8 bases aligning to TRBD2. This CDR3 is 18 amino acids long. Germline V gene data show CDR1 as LNHDA and CDR2 as SQIVND (reference sequence). V dropped 1 base and J dropped 1; count of bases not matched to a gene: 8. Here the CDR3 DNA reads TGTGCCAGTAGTATAGCCCGTGGTAGCGGGATGAACACCGGGGAGCTGTTTTTT. Amino acids: CASSIARGSGMNTGELFF. Full variable domain (remainder filled in from reference TRBV19 and TRBJ2-2): DGGITQSPKYLFRKEGQNVTLSCEQNLNHDAMYWYRQDPGQGLRLIYYSQIVNDFQKGDIAEGYSVSREKKESFPLTVTSAQKNPTAFYLCASSIARGSGMNTGELFFGEGSRLTVL.

The chain is built from TRBV19 and TRBJ1-1; TRBD1 matches at 8 bases. Germline-derived CDR1 and CDR2 are LNHDA and SQIVND (reference sequence). This CDR3 is built from 13 residues. J gave up 5 bases and V 5 bases, and 4 bases lay outside the gene matches. The CDR3 nucleotides are TGTGCCAGTAGTGACAGGGGAGAAACTGAAGCTTTCTTT. This translates into CASSDRGETEAFF.